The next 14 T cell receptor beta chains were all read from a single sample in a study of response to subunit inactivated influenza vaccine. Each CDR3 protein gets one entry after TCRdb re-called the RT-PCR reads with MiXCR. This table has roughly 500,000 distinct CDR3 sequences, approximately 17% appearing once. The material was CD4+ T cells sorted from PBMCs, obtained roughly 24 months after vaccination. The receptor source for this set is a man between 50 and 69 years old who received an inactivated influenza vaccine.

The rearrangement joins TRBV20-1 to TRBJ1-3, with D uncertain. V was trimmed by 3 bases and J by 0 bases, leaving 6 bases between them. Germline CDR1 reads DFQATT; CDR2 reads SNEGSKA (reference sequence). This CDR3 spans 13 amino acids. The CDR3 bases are TGCAGTGCTAGGAGTGACTCTGGAAACACCATATATTTT. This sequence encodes CSARSDSGNTIYF.

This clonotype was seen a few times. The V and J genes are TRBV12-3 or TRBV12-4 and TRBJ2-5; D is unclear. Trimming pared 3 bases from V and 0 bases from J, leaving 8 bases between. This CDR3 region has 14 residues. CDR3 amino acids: CASSFRHDQETQYF. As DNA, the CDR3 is TGTGCCAGCAGTTTCCGGCACGACCAAGAGACCCAGTACTTC.

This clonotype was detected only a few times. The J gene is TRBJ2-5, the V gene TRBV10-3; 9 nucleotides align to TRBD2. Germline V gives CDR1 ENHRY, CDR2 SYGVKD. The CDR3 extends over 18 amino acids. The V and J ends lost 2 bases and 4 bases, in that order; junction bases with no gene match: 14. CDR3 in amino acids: CAISEPRPASGNGETQYF. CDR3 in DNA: TGTGCCATCAGTGAGCCGCGGCCGGCTAGCGGGAACGGAGAGACCCAGTACTTC.

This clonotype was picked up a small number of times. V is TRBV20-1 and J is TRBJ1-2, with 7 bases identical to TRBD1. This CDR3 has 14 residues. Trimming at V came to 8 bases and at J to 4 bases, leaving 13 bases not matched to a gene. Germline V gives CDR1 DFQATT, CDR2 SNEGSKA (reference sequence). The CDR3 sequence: CSSSGPGQLYGYTF. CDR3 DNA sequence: TGCAGTTCCTCTGGCCCGGGACAGCTCTATGGCTACACCTTC.

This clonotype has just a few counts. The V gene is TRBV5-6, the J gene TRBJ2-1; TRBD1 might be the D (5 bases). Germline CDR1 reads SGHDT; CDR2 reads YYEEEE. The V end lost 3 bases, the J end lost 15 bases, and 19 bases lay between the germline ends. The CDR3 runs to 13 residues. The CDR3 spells CASSSPIDRGPFF. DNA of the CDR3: TGTGCCAGCAGCTCCCCCATAGATAGGGGTCCGTTCTTC.

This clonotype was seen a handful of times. The CDR3 is CSVGGQSMNTEAFF. The CDR3 nucleotides read TGCAGCGTTGGGGGACAGTCCATGAACACTGAAGCTTTCTTT. The chain links TRBV29-1 to TRBJ1-1, with TRBD1 matching 7 bases. This CDR3 is built from 14 residues. V gave up 4 bases and J gave up 0 bases; unmatched junction bases: 5. Germline loops: CDR1 SQVTM, CDR2 ANQGSEA.

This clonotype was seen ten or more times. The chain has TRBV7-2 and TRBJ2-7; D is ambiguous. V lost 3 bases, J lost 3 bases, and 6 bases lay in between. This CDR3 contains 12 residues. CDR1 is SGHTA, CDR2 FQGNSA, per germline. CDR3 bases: TGTGCCAGCAGCTTCGACGGCTACGAGCAGTACTTC. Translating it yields CASSFDGYEQYF.

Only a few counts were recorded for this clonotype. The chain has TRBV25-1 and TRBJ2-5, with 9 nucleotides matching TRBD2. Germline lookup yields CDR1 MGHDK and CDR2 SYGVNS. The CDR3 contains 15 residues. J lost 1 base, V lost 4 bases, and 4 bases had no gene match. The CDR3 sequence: CASSASGMGQETQYF. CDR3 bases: TGTGCCAGCAGTGCTAGCGGGATGGGCCAAGAGACCCAGTACTTC. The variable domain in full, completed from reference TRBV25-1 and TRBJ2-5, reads EADIYQTPRYLVIGTGKKITLECSQTMGHDKMYWYQQDPGMELHLIHYSYGVNSTEKGDLSSESTVSRIRTEHFPLTLESARPSHTSQYLCASSASGMGQETQYFGPGTRLLVL.

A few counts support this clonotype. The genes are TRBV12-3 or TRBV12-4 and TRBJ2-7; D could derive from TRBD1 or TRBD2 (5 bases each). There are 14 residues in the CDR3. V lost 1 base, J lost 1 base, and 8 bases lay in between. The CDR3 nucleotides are TGTGCCAGCAGTTTAGGGGACGTGTCCTACGAGCAGTACTTC. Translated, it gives CASSLGDVSYEQYF.

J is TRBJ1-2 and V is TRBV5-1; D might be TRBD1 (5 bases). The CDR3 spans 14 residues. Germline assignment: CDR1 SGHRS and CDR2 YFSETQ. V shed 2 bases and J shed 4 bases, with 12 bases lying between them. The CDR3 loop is CASSFISGFYGYTF. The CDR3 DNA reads TGCGCCAGCAGCTTCATTTCAGGGTTCTATGGCTACACCTTC.

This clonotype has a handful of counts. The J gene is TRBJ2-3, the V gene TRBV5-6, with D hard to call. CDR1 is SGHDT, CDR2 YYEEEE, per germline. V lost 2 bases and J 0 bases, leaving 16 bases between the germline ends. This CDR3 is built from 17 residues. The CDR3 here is CASSFRQPFLSTDTQYF. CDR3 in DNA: TGTGCCAGCAGCTTTCGCCAGCCTTTTCTTAGCACAGATACGCAGTATTTT.

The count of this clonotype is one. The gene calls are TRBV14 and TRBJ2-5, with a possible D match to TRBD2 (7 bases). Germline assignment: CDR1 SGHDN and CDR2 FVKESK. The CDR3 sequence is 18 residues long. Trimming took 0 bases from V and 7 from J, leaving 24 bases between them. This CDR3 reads CASSQDRPLRGGSVTQYF. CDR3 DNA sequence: TGTGCCAGCAGCCAAGATCGCCCACTTAGGGGGGGTTCAGTGACCCAGTACTTC.

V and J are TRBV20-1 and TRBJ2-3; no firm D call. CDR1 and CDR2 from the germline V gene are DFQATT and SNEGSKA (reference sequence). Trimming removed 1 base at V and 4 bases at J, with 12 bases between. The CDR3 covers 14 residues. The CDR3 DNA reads TGCAGTGCTAGAGTTCCCGCGGTGGCAGATACGCAGTATTTT. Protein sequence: CSARVPAVADTQYF.

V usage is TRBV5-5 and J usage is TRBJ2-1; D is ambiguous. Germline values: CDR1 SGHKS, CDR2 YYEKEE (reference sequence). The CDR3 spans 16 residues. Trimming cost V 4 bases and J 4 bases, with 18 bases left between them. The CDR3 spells CASSTTQHGRYNEQFF. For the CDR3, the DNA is TGTGCCAGCAGCACGACCCAACACGGCCGGTACAATGAGCAGTTCTTC.